Listed here are 18 T cell receptor beta chains from one sample, sequenced in a study of CD8+ T cells in alopecia areata. Following RNA extraction, reverse transcription yielded cDNA that acted as the sequencing template. Method: immunoSEQ multiplex PCR; TCRdb's copy keeps in-frame clones and lacks some. Among more than 85,000 clones listed, about 45% were seen once. The sequencing sample was made of CD4+ T cells sorted from blood. The receptors were gathered from a human donor with alopecia areata.

The genes are TRBV30 and TRBJ2-3, with no clear D. V was pared by 2 bases and J by 4 bases, with 10 bases between. Germline V lookup: CDR1 GTSNPN, CDR2 SVGIG (reference sequence). The CDR3 spans 13 residues. The CDR3 spells CAWSLRSPDTQYF. The CDR3 DNA reads TGTGCCTGGAGTCTGAGAAGTCCAGATACGCAGTATTTT. Supplemented by reference TRBV30 and TRBJ2-3, the full variable domain reads SQTIHQWPATLVQPVGSPLSLECTVEGTSNPNLYWYRQAAGRGLQLLFYSVGIGQISSEVPQNLSASRPQDRQFILSSKKLLLSDSGFYLCAWSLRSPDTQYFGPGTRLTVL.

This clone was counted a few times. V usage is TRBV5-1 and J usage is TRBJ2-2; D is undetermined. The germline CDR1 and CDR2 sequences are SGHRS and YFSETQ. The V gene lost 5 bases and the J gene lost 1 base, with 6 bases spanning the gap. CDR3 length equals 13 residues. The CDR3 here is CASSNGNTGELFF. The CDR3, as DNA: TGCGCCAGCAGTAACGGGAACACCGGGGAGCTGTTTTTT.

This clone was seen only a few times. CDR3 residues: CSVGDTYNSPLHF. DNA of the CDR3: TGCAGCGTTGGGGACACCTATAATTCACCCCTCCACTTT. The genes are TRBV29-1 and TRBJ1-6; a weak D match, TRBD1 (6 bases). In germline, CDR1 is SQVTM, CDR2 ANQGSEA. This CDR3 is built from 13 residues. Trimming pared 4 bases from V and 2 bases from J, leaving 6 bases between. Filled out from reference TRBV29-1 and TRBJ1-6, the complete variable domain reads SAVISQKPSRDICQRGTSLTIQCQVDSQVTMMFWYRQQPGQSLTLIATANQGSEATYESGFVIDKFPISRPNLTFSTLTVSNMSPEDSSIYLCSVGDTYNSPLHFGNGTRLTVT.

The chain couples TRBV19 to TRBJ2-7, with 10 bases aligning to TRBD2. The CDR3 runs 16 residues. In germline, CDR1 is LNHDA, CDR2 SQIVND (reference sequence). The J segment lost 2 bases and the V segment lost 4 bases, leaving 8 bases of the junction unmatched. The chain's CDR3 is CASSTQTSGPPYEQYF. Here the CDR3 DNA reads TGTGCCAGTAGTACCCAGACTAGCGGGCCTCCCTACGAGCAGTACTTC. Variable domain in full (rest from reference TRBV19 and TRBJ2-7): DGGITQSPKYLFRKEGQNVTLSCEQNLNHDAMYWYRQDPGQGLRLIYYSQIVNDFQKGDIAEGYSVSREKKESFPLTVTSAQKNPTAFYLCASSTQTSGPPYEQYFGPGTRLTVT.

This rearrangement joins TRBV7-2 to TRBJ2-7; 7 bases fit TRBD1. The CDR3 loop spans 13 amino acids. Trimming at V came to 4 bases and at J to 2 bases, leaving 2 bases not matched to a gene. Germline-derived CDR1 and CDR2 are SGHTA and FQGNSA. This CDR3 is CASSSGQTYEQYF. In nucleotides, the CDR3 is TGTGCCAGCAGCTCGGGACAGACCTACGAGCAGTACTTC.

This clone showed up just a few times. This sequence joins TRBV7-9 and TRBJ2-1; 9 nucleotides align to TRBD2. The V gene's germline CDR1 is SEHNR and CDR2 FQNEAQ (reference sequence). V dropped 3 bases and J dropped 5; count of bases not matched to a gene: 5. This CDR3 contains 15 residues. The CDR3 reads CASSFQAGGNNEQFF. The CDR3 nucleotides are TGTGCCAGCAGCTTTCAAGCGGGGGGTAACAATGAGCAGTTCTTC.

The sample holds a few counts of this clone. The chain joins TRBV28 to TRBJ2-1, with 7 bases aligning to TRBD1. CDR3 length: 16 residues. Germline CDR1 is MDHEN and CDR2 is SYDVKM. V shed 4 bases and J 6 bases; nucleotides not matched to a gene: 12. The CDR3 DNA sequence: TGTGCCAGCAGTTGGGCTCCGGGACAGATGACCAATGAGCAGTTCTTC. Its translation is CASSWAPGQMTNEQFF. The full variable domain, in which reference TRBV28 and TRBJ2-1 provide the parts outside the CDR3, is DVKVTQSSRYLVKRTGEKVFLECVQDMDHENMFWYRQDPGLGLRLIYFSYDVKMKEKGDIPEGYSVSREKKERFSLILESASTNQTSMYLCASSWAPGQMTNEQFFGPGTRLTVL.

In this sample, this clone turned up once. J is TRBJ2-1 and V is TRBV23-1; 7 nucleotides line up with TRBD2. TRBV23-1 is identified as an open reading frame with a role that is uncertain. Trimming at V came to 11 bases and at J to 4 bases, leaving 20 bases not matched to a gene. The CDR3 length is 17 residues. The CDR3 nucleotides read TGCGCCCACTTTCCGCAGGAGAGGGAGGGGCCATACAATGAGCAGTTCTTC. Encoded protein: CAHFPQEREGPYNEQFF.

The genes are TRBV28 and TRBJ2-3; D might be TRBD2 (6 bases). The length of the CDR3 is 16 residues. Germline V gives CDR1 MDHEN, CDR2 SYDVKM. Trimming cost V 5 bases and J 4 bases, with 19 bases left between them. CDR3 loop: CASSNAGLTGADTQYF. CDR3 bases: TGTGCCAGCAGTAATGCGGGACTCACCGGGGCAGATACGCAGTATTTT.

DNA for the CDR3: TGTGCCAGCAGCTTATTCGGGGGGGCGGAGACCCAGTACTTC. Amino acid sequence: CASSLFGGAETQYF. J is TRBJ2-5 and V is TRBV7-2; 8 nucleotides line up with TRBD2. There are 14 residues in the CDR3. Per germline, CDR1 SGHTA and CDR2 FQGNSA. J was trimmed by 5 bases and V by 2 bases; bases with no gene match: 4. The full variable domain, rest sourced from reference TRBV7-2 and TRBJ2-5, is GAGVSQSPSNKVTEKGKDVELRCDPISGHTALYWYRQSLGQGLEFLIYFQGNSAPDKSGLPSDRFSAERTGGSVSTLTIQRTQQEDSAVYLCASSLFGGAETQYFGPGTRLLVL.

The chain uses TRBV29-1 and TRBJ2-3; TRBD2 aligns across 10 bases. Unmatched junction bases numbered 4, after V lost 0 bases and J lost 4 bases. Germline assignment: CDR1 SQVTM and CDR2 ANQGSEA. The CDR3 runs to 15 residues. For the CDR3, the DNA is TGCAGCGTTGAAGATCCAGCGGGAGGGCCAGATACGCAGTATTTT. This translates into CSVEDPAGGPDTQYF.

This clone was detected a few times. V is TRBV29-1 and J is TRBJ2-7; D is ambiguous. The CDR3 runs to 13 residues. Trimming took off 6 bases at V and 5 bases at J, with 17 bases between the two ends. Germline assignment: CDR1 SQVTM and CDR2 ANQGSEA. In DNA form, the CDR3 reads TGCAGCGTCAAAAGTAGGTTCAAGGACGAGCAGTACTTC. This codes for CSVKSRFKDEQYF.

The rearrangement joins TRBV11-2 to TRBJ2-2; D tentatively reads TRBD1 or TRBD2 (5 bases each). The CDR3 is 12 residues long. Germline V gene lookup returns CDR1 SGHAT and CDR2 FQNNGV. Trimming took off 4 bases at V and 15 bases at J, with 15 bases between the two ends. The CDR3 region is CASSSGHWGLFF. The CDR3 DNA follows: TGTGCCAGCAGCTCCGGACACTGGGGGTTGTTTTTT. The complete variable domain, with remaining parts taken from reference TRBV11-2 and TRBJ2-2, reads EAGVAQSPRYKIIEKRQSVAFWCNPISGHATLYWYQQILGQGPKLLIQFQNNGVVDDSQLPKDRFSAERLKGVDSTLKIQPAKLEDSAVYLCASSSGHWGLFFGEGSRLTVL.

The chain recombines TRBV7-9 with TRBJ2-3; D may be TRBD2 (5 bases). The CDR3 runs to 18 residues. Trimming stripped 0 bases from V and 3 bases from J, with 19 bases between. In germline, CDR1 is SEHNR, CDR2 FQNEAQ (reference sequence). The chain's CDR3 is CASSLALLGRGGTDTQYF. The CDR3 DNA reads as TGTGCCAGCAGCTTAGCCCTCCTCGGACGCGGAGGAACAGATACGCAGTATTTT.

J is TRBJ1-2 and V is TRBV28; D not resolved. CDR1 MDHEN and CDR2 SYDVKM come from the germline V gene. V was clipped by 8 bases and J by 7 bases, with 8 bases between them. This CDR3 has 10 amino acids. The CDR3 loop reads CASLRGGYTF. The CDR3 nucleotides are TGTGCCAGCTTACGGGGTGGCTACACCTTC.

V gene TRBV29-1 combines with J gene TRBJ1-1; no firm D call. Germline V gives CDR1 SQVTM, CDR2 ANQGSEA. Trimming pared 7 bases from V and 7 bases from J, leaving 16 bases between. There are 12 residues in the CDR3. CDR3 residues: CSASLGGNEAFF. In DNA, the CDR3 is TGCAGCGCATCTCTCGGAGGCAATGAAGCTTTCTTT. The variable domain in full, completed from reference TRBV29-1 and TRBJ1-1, reads SAVISQKPSRDICQRGTSLTIQCQVDSQVTMMFWYRQQPGQSLTLIATANQGSEATYESGFVIDKFPISRPNLTFSTLTVSNMSPEDSSIYLCSASLGGNEAFFGQGTRLTVV.

This clone occurred a few times. The CDR3 DNA reads as TGCAGCGTGGAGGGACGGAGCTATGGCTACACCTTC. It codes for CSVEGRSYGYTF. The chain employs TRBV29-1 and TRBJ1-2, with D tentatively TRBD1 (5 bases). The CDR3 is 12 residues long. CDR1 and CDR2 (germline): SQVTM, ANQGSEA. V lost 6 bases to trimming and J lost 4 bases, with 12 bases between them.

The rearrangement links TRBV28 to TRBJ2-4; no firm D call. V was pared by 8 bases and J by 2 bases, with 16 bases between. Germline V lookup: CDR1 MDHEN, CDR2 SYDVKM. The CDR3 covers 15 residues. This CDR3 reads CASGDTEKTKNIQYF. The CDR3 DNA follows: TGTGCCAGCGGAGACACGGAGAAAACCAAAAACATTCAGTACTTC.